The T cell receptor (beta chain) under discussion was sequenced for a study of CD8+CD57+ T cells in acquired aplastic anemia. CD8+CD57+ cell expansion had been shown by flow cytometry in patients chosen for sequencing. The patients, all of them, had severe acquired aplastic anemia. Germline lookup yields CDR1 SEHNR and CDR2 FQNEAQ (reference sequence). The CDR3 sequence is 17 residues long. The ends lost 5 bases at V and 13 bases at J; junction bases unmatched: 17. The study profiled TCR beta VDJ and CDR3 using genomic DNA as template. MiXCR was run by TCRdb on the reads, yielding one entry per CDR3 protein. The data show a few hundred thousand distinct CDR3 sequences, 82% seen once.

The source is a human donor with aplastic anemia. Sequencing input: sorted CD4+, CD8+, or CD8+CD57+ T cells (not recorded which) from PBMCs. The chain combines TRBV7-9 with TRBJ2-6; TRBD2 aligns across 10 bases. The CDR3 DNA follows: TGTGCCAGCAGCATCCGCAGCGGGAGGGAGGATGAGCAGGTCCTGACTTTC. Translated: CASSIRSGREDEQVLTF.